The 26 T cell receptor beta chains reported below all come from one sample, sequenced in a study of blood T cell repertoires in COVID-19. Sequencing used immunoSEQ multiplex PCR; TCRdb keeps in-frame clones, though not all of them. The sample lists around 130,000 clones, around 89% occurring once. Sequencing input: peripheral blood. These receptors were obtained from a human donor with COVID-19, enrolled during active disease. The donor label of this sample is uncertain.

V usage is TRBV7-2 and J usage is TRBJ1-3; 8 positions match TRBD1. V gave up 5 bases and J gave up 0 bases; unmatched junction bases: 6. Germline V lookup: CDR1 SGHTA, CDR2 FQGNSA. The CDR3 is made up of 16 amino acids. The CDR3 loop reads CASSPGQGNSGNTIYF. DNA of the CDR3: TGTGCCAGCAGCCCTGGACAGGGCAACTCTGGAAACACCATATATTTT.

The genes are TRBV27 and TRBJ1-1; 7 bases are a match to TRBD1. The ends lost 6 bases at V and 4 bases at J; junction bases unmatched: 14. CDR1 MNHEY and CDR2 SMNVEV come from the germline V gene (reference sequence). The CDR3 is 16 residues long. CDR3 sequence (DNA): TGTGCCAGCAGCACCGGGACAGTGGACATGGGCACTGAAGCTTTCTTT. It translates to CASSTGTVDMGTEAFF.

V is TRBV4-2 and J is TRBJ2-3, with TRBD2 as a possible D gene (6 bases). V lost 4 bases to trimming and J lost 3 bases, with 14 bases between them. From germline, CDR1 is LGHNA and CDR2 YNFKEQ. The length of the CDR3 is 15 residues. CDR3 loop: CASSPLADFTDTQYF. For the CDR3, the DNA is TGTGCCAGCAGCCCATTAGCGGACTTTACAGATACGCAGTATTTT.

The genes are TRBV5-6 and TRBJ2-1; D is unclear. Deletions cut 0 bases from V and 7 bases from J, with 5 bases between. Germline V lookup: CDR1 SGHDT, CDR2 YYEEEE. The CDR3 length is 12 residues. This CDR3 is CASSLGLNEQFF. The DNA of the CDR3 is TGTGCCAGCAGCTTGGGGCTGAATGAGCAGTTCTTC. Filled out from reference TRBV5-6 and TRBJ2-1, the complete variable domain reads DAGVTQSPTHLIKTRGQQVTLRCSPKSGHDTVSWYQQALGQGPQFIFQYYEEEERQRGNFPDRFSGHQFPNYSSELNVNALLLGDSALYLCASSLGLNEQFFGPGTRLTVL.

This clone has a single count. At the DNA level, this CDR3 is encoded by other sequences in the same sample as well. The rearrangement uses TRBV6-5 and TRBJ1-5; perhaps TRBD1 as D (5 bases). The germline V gene encodes CDR1 MNHEY and CDR2 SVGAGI. Deletions cut 5 bases from V and 2 bases from J, with 10 bases between. This CDR3 is built from 14 residues. The CDR3 sequence: CASSSTGGNQPQHF. The CDR3 coding sequence is TGTGCCAGCAGTAGCACGGGGGGCAATCAGCCCCAGCATTTT.

J is TRBJ2-4 and V is TRBV27, with D unclear. Trimming left V 2 bases short and J 6 bases short, with 5 bases between. Germline V gene sequence: CDR1 MNHEY, CDR2 SMNVEV (reference sequence). The CDR3 is made up of 12 amino acids. CDR3 sequence reads: CASSLNGNIQYF. CDR3 bases: TGTGCCAGCAGTTTAAACGGAAACATTCAGTACTTC.

The V gene is TRBV4-1, the J gene TRBJ1-6, with a tentative D call TRBD1 (6 bases). This CDR3 contains 18 residues. Trimming took off 4 bases at V and 10 bases at J, with 26 bases between the two ends. Germline CDR1 MGHRA, CDR2 YSYEKL. For the CDR3, the DNA is TGCGCCAGCAGCCCACGACTTGGACAGCCGTTTCAAGGATCACCCCTCCACTTT. Translation gives CASSPRLGQPFQGSPLHF.

This chain links TRBV5-6 with TRBJ1-2, with a weak D call TRBD1 (6 bases). This CDR3 is 17 amino acids long. The germline CDR1 and CDR2 sequences are SGHDT and YYEEEE. CDR3 DNA sequence: TGTGCGACGATGAGGGGGAAAGGGTGGTCCCCAAACTATGGCTACACCTTC. This sequence encodes CATMRGKGWSPNYGYTF.

This clone showed up just a few times. The chain employs TRBV2 and TRBJ1-1, with D possibly TRBD1 on 5 matching bases. This CDR3 comprises 13 residues. Germline CDR1 SNHLY, CDR2 FYNNEI. Trimming stripped 4 bases from V and 1 base from J, with 7 bases between. CDR3: CASSGQGNTEAFF. The CDR3 DNA reads TGTGCCAGCAGTGGGCAGGGGAACACTGAAGCTTTCTTT.

V and J are TRBV3-1 (or the pseudogene TRBV3-2) and TRBJ2-7; TRBD1 agrees at 8 bases. In germline, CDR1 is LGHDT, CDR2 YNNKEL (reference sequence). The CDR3 spans 16 residues. Germline trimming cut 3 bases from V and 0 bases from J; bases unmatched to any gene: 7. CDR3 coding DNA: TGTGCCAGCAGCCACGACAGGGGACGAAGCTCCTACGAGCAGTACTTC. Translated: CASSHDRGRSSYEQYF.

This rearrangement joins TRBV18 to TRBJ2-1, with a possible D match to TRBD2 (6 bases). The CDR3 is 15 residues long. The germline V gene has CDR1 KGHSH and CDR2 LQKENI. V lost 2 bases, J lost 9 bases, and 17 bases lay in between. The CDR3: CASSPGPTPGAEQFF. The CDR3 nucleotides read TGTGCCAGCTCACCAGGGCCTACCCCGGGAGCTGAGCAGTTCTTC.

This sequence joins TRBV24-1 and TRBJ1-1; 7 bases map to TRBD1. In germline, CDR1 is KGHDR, CDR2 SFDVKD. The CDR3 length is 10 residues. Germline trimming cut 12 bases from V and 10 bases from J; bases unmatched to any gene: 7. The CDR3 sequence: CASGDSGAFF. CDR3 sequence (DNA): TGTGCCTCGGGGGACAGCGGAGCTTTCTTT.

V usage is TRBV18 and J usage is TRBJ1-3; a possible D gene is TRBD1 (5 bases). This CDR3 spans 14 amino acids. The ends were cut back, 6 bases at V and 1 base at J, with 10 bases in the middle. Germline V gene data show CDR1 as KGHSH and CDR2 as LQKENI. Here the CDR3 reads CASSEGVSGNTIYF. The CDR3 DNA is TGTGCCAGCTCCGAAGGGGTATCTGGAAACACCATATATTTT. Together with reference TRBV18 and TRBJ1-3, the CDR3 gives the full variable domain: NAGVMQNPRHLVRRRGQEARLRCSPMKGHSHVYWYRQLPEEGLKFMVYLQKENIIDESGMPKERFSAEFPKEGPSILRIQQVVRGDSAAYFCASSEGVSGNTIYFGEGSWLTVV.

CDR3 in amino acids: CASSNRGRGTEAFF. The CDR3 DNA reads TGTGCCAGCAGTAACAGGGGTAGGGGCACTGAAGCTTTCTTT. The chain has TRBV7-2 and TRBJ1-1, with 7 bases lining up with TRBD1. Germline-derived CDR1 and CDR2 are SGHTA and FQGNSA. This CDR3 is 14 amino acids long. Trimming took 6 bases from V and 4 from J; bases not matched to a gene: 8.

The chain employs TRBV19 and TRBJ1-2; no clear D. In germline, CDR1 is LNHDA, CDR2 SQIVND (reference sequence). The CDR3 covers 12 residues. Between the trimmed V and J ends, which lost 5 bases and 4 bases, there was a span of 8 bases. CDR3 sequence reads: CASSYDSYGYTF. In nucleotides, the CDR3 is TGTGCCAGTAGTTATGATAGCTATGGCTACACCTTC.

There are a few counts of this clone. CDR3 loop: CASSFSSGGAWETQYF. The CDR3 DNA reads as TGTGCCAGCAGTTTTTCTAGCGGGGGGGCCTGGGAGACCCAGTACTTC. The V call is TRBV28, the J call TRBJ2-5; 12 bases match TRBD2. CDR1 is MDHEN and CDR2 is SYDVKM in the germline V gene. The V gene end was trimmed by 3 bases and the J gene end by 5 bases; junction bases not matched to a gene: 7. The CDR3 totals 16 residues.

This chain joins TRBV5-8 and TRBJ2-7; TRBD1 aligns across 11 bases. Germline V gene data show CDR1 as SGHTS and CDR2 as YDEGEE. The CDR3 runs 15 residues. Trimming took 4 bases from V and 0 from J; bases not matched to a gene: 3. The CDR3 reads CASSPGTGGSYEQYF. For the CDR3, the DNA is TGTGCCAGCAGCCCGGGGACAGGGGGCTCCTACGAGCAGTACTTC.

This clone was detected a few times. This chain connects TRBV3-1 (or the pseudogene TRBV3-2) to TRBJ2-1, with 10 bases lining up with TRBD2. CDR1 LGHDT and CDR2 YNNKEL come from the germline V gene (reference sequence). The V segment lost 4 bases and the J segment 6 bases; nucleotides outside the gene matches: 6. CDR3 size: 15 residues. The CDR3 loop is CASSLVSSGSNEQFF. CDR3 nucleotides: TGTGCCAGCAGCCTCGTCTCTAGCGGGAGCAATGAGCAGTTCTTC.

V and J are TRBV6-1 and TRBJ1-2, with no clear D. With 2 bases removed from V and 14 bases from J, the gap between germline ends came to 15 bases. Germline values: CDR1 MNHNS, CDR2 SASEGT. The CDR3 is made up of 12 amino acids. The CDR3 DNA reads TGTGCCAGCAGTGAAAGGCCCGGTCGAGGGACCTTC. Residues: CASSERPGRGTF.

The genes are TRBV24-1 and TRBJ2-1; D is uncertain. The germline V gene encodes CDR1 KGHDR and CDR2 SFDVKD. V gave up 6 bases and J gave up 10 bases, with 9 bases separating them. This CDR3 is built from 11 residues. The CDR3 reads CATSRATEQFF. DNA for the CDR3: TGTGCCACCAGTAGAGCGACGGAGCAGTTCTTC.

The V and J genes are TRBV3-1 (or the pseudogene TRBV3-2) and TRBJ2-3; weak D call: TRBD2 (7 bases). Germline V gene sequence: CDR1 LGHDT, CDR2 YNNKEL (reference sequence). The CDR3 runs to 17 residues. V was pared by 4 bases and J by 0 bases, with 17 bases between. CDR3 protein: CASSRSIGGASTDTQYF. CDR3 sequence (DNA): TGTGCCAGCAGCCGATCTATAGGGGGGGCGAGCACAGATACGCAGTATTTT.

The chain is built from TRBV5-4 and TRBJ1-4; possibly TRBD1 for D (6 bases). V dropped 0 bases and J dropped 3 bases, with 9 bases sitting between them. CDR1 and CDR2 from the germline V gene are SGHNT and YYREEE (reference sequence). This CDR3 is 15 amino acids long. The CDR3 reads CASSLGTASNEKLFF. CDR3 sequence (DNA): TGTGCCAGCAGCTTGGGGACAGCCTCTAATGAAAAACTGTTTTTT.

The chain joins TRBV7-3 to TRBJ2-1, with D possibly matching TRBD2 (5 bases). The CDR3 is 16 residues long. Germline assignment: CDR1 SGHTA and CDR2 FQGTGA. V dropped 4 bases and J dropped 5 bases, with 18 bases sitting between them. The CDR3 reads CASSSYGVTGNNEQFF. CDR3 coding DNA: TGTGCCAGCAGCTCGTACGGGGTGACTGGGAACAATGAGCAGTTCTTC.

The chain couples TRBV7-9 to TRBJ1-4; D uncertain. Germline V gene data show CDR1 as SEHNR and CDR2 as FQNEAQ (reference sequence). This CDR3 has 12 residues. V lost 1 base and J 8 bases, leaving 5 bases between the germline ends. The CDR3 nucleotides are TGTGCCAGCAGCTTAGGGAGGGAAAAACTGTTTTTT. This codes for CASSLGREKLFF.

The rearrangement uses TRBV19 and TRBJ2-3, with TRBD1 identical over 10 bases. Trimming at V came to 5 bases and at J to 0 bases, leaving 8 bases not matched to a gene. The CDR3 has 17 amino acids. CDR1 and CDR2 from the germline V gene are LNHDA and SQIVND (reference sequence). The CDR3 loop is CASSPRDRGLSTDTQYF. For the CDR3, the DNA is TGTGCCAGTAGTCCCCGGGACAGGGGCCTTAGCACAGATACGCAGTATTTT.

The rearrangement joins TRBV3-1 (or the pseudogene TRBV3-2) to TRBJ1-4, with 7 bases that match TRBD1. The germline V gene has CDR1 LGHDT and CDR2 YNNKEL (reference sequence). Germline trimming cut 0 bases from V and 3 bases from J; bases unmatched to any gene: 7. This CDR3 has 17 residues. In DNA form, the CDR3 reads TGTGCCAGCAGCCAAGAATTGCAGGGGGTAGCTAATGAAAAACTGTTTTTT. Residues: CASSQELQGVANEKLFF.